Presented here are 23 T cell receptor beta chains from one specimen sequenced in a study of blood T cell repertoires in COVID-19. Profiled with immunoSEQ multiplex PCR; TCRdb holds only in-frame clones, not every one. The sample includes about 380,000 clones, about 85% seen only once; the top ten take roughly 3.6%. Sequencing was done on a sample of peripheral blood. These receptors all come from a woman younger than 30 with acute or convalescent COVID-19.

The rearrangement links TRBV5-1 to TRBJ1-2, with D hard to call. Germline V gene lookup returns CDR1 SGHRS and CDR2 YFSETQ. The CDR3 is 14 amino acids. The V end lost 8 bases, the J end lost 4 bases, and 18 bases lay between the germline ends. The CDR3 DNA reads TGCGCCAGTCGGCGCATCGGGAGAGGCTATGGCTACACCTTC. Translated: CASRRIGRGYGYTF.

The chain recombines TRBV25-1 with TRBJ2-3; 7 bases line up with TRBD2. The CDR3 consists of 15 residues. V gave up 8 bases and J gave up 2 bases; unmatched junction bases: 10. Germline CDR1 and CDR2: MGHDK and SYGVNS. The chain's CDR3 is CASQYGGLLTDTQYF. CDR3 DNA sequence: TGTGCCAGCCAATACGGGGGGTTACTCACAGATACGCAGTATTTT.

The chain employs TRBV10-3 and TRBJ2-1; D call uncertain. Germline V gene sequence: CDR1 ENHRY, CDR2 SYGVKD. Trimming stripped 5 bases from V and 5 bases from J, with 7 bases between. The CDR3 loop spans 12 amino acids. The CDR3 DNA reads TGTGCCATCAGTCGACAAGACAATGAGCAGTTCTTC. Protein product: CAISRQDNEQFF.

The rearrangement links TRBV9 to TRBJ2-1; no definite D call. Trimming took off 4 bases at V and 10 bases at J, with 15 bases between the two ends. Germline CDR1 and CDR2: SGDLS and YYNGEE. The CDR3 has 13 residues. CDR3 DNA sequence: TGTGCCAGCAGCCCTCGACTTAATTGGGAGCAGTTCTTC. It translates to CASSPRLNWEQFF.

This chain connects TRBV30 to TRBJ1-3, with D uncertain. Germline V gene data show CDR1 as GTSNPN and CDR2 as SVGIG (reference sequence). Trimming shortened V by 4 bases and J by 3 bases, and 10 bases separated the two germline ends. The CDR3 is 13 residues long. DNA of the CDR3: TGTGCCTGGAAGGACTGGGATGGAAACACCATATATTTT. Translated, it gives CAWKDWDGNTIYF.

The J gene is TRBJ1-5, the V gene TRBV28; D is unresolved. Per the germline V gene, CDR1 is MDHEN and CDR2 is SYDVKM. The CDR3 runs 13 residues. V dropped 6 bases and J dropped 3 bases, with 9 bases sitting between them. In DNA, the CDR3 is TGTGCCAGCAGATTTCAGTCCAATCAGCCCCAGCATTTT. It codes for CASRFQSNQPQHF.

Comment on this clone: Other DNA sequences in this sample translate to the same CDR3. The gene calls are TRBV9 and TRBJ1-5; D is unresolved. The CDR3 has 14 amino acids. V was cut by 0 bases and J by 0 bases, with 4 bases left in between. In germline, CDR1 is SGDLS, CDR2 YYNGEE. CDR3 amino acids: CASSVGDSNQPQHF. The CDR3 DNA reads TGTGCCAGCAGCGTAGGAGATAGCAATCAGCCCCAGCATTTT. Filled out from reference TRBV9 and TRBJ1-5, the complete variable domain reads DSGVTQTPKHLITATGQRVTLRCSPRSGDLSVYWYQQSLDQGLQFLIQYYNGEERAKGNILERFSAQQFPDLHSELNLSSLELGDSALYFCASSVGDSNQPQHFGDGTRLSIL.

V usage is TRBV15 and J usage is TRBJ1-5, with 9 nucleotides matching TRBD1. Germline assignment: CDR1 LNHNV and CDR2 YYDKDF (reference sequence). This CDR3 is 15 amino acids long. V lost 4 bases, J lost 4 bases, and 5 bases stayed unmatched. The CDR3 coding sequence is TGTGCCACCAGCACGGGACAGGGACGTAATCAGCCCCAGCATTTT. The encoded protein is CATSTGQGRNQPQHF. The full variable domain, completed using reference TRBV15 and TRBJ1-5, is DAMVIQNPRYQVTQFGKPVTLSCSQTLNHNVMYWYQQKSSQAPKLLFHYYDKDFNNEADTPDNFQSRRPNTSFCFLDIRSPGLGDTAMYLCATSTGQGRNQPQHFGDGTRLSIL.

V and J are TRBV19 and TRBJ2-7, with 8 bases identical to TRBD1. The CDR3 contains 16 residues. The germline gives CDR1 LNHDA, CDR2 SQIVND (reference sequence). V dropped 5 bases and J dropped 5; count of bases not matched to a gene: 14. The CDR3 region is CASSAWTGPRQDEQYF. CDR3 DNA: TGTGCCAGTAGTGCATGGACAGGGCCGAGGCAGGACGAGCAGTACTTC. The full variable domain, its missing parts supplied by reference TRBV19 and TRBJ2-7, is DGGITQSPKYLFRKEGQNVTLSCEQNLNHDAMYWYRQDPGQGLRLIYYSQIVNDFQKGDIAEGYSVSREKKESFPLTVTSAQKNPTAFYLCASSAWTGPRQDEQYFGPGTRLTVT.

The chain recombines TRBV10-2 with TRBJ2-7; D perhaps matches TRBD1 (5 bases). Trimming removed 8 bases from V and 1 base from J, with 18 bases in between. This CDR3 contains 15 residues. In germline, CDR1 is WSHSY, CDR2 SAAADI. CDR3 sequence (DNA): TGCGCCAGCGGTACGACAGCCGCTCTTTCCTACGAGCAGTACTTC. Translating gives CASGTTAALSYEQYF.

In its sample, this clone was seen once. The J gene is TRBJ2-3, the V gene TRBV19; 8 bases line up with TRBD2. CDR1 is LNHDA, CDR2 SQIVND, per germline (reference sequence). V gave up 6 bases and J gave up 0 bases; unmatched junction bases: 5. There are 15 residues in the CDR3. The CDR3 sequence is CASRLLAASTDTQYF. CDR3 DNA sequence: TGTGCCAGTAGGCTACTAGCGGCTAGCACAGATACGCAGTATTTT.

The V call is TRBV27, the J call TRBJ2-5; 9 nucleotides align to TRBD2. The junction had 3 bases not matched to a gene; V was cut back by 3 bases and J by 1 base. CDR1 is MNHEY, CDR2 SMNVEV, per germline (reference sequence). The CDR3 length is 15 residues. CDR3 sequence (DNA): TGTGCCAGCAGTTTCAGCGGGGGGTCCCAAGAGACCCAGTACTTC. It yields the protein CASSFSGGSQETQYF.

The chain recombines TRBV11-1 with TRBJ2-5; tentatively, D is TRBD1 (5 bases). The CDR3 is 15 amino acids. The germline V and J ends were trimmed by 5 bases and 5 bases, with 18 bases remaining between them. Germline values: CDR1 SGHAT, CDR2 FQDESV (reference sequence). CDR3 region: CASSHEADIGETQYF. DNA for the CDR3: TGTGCCAGCAGCCACGAGGCGGACATAGGGGAGACCCAGTACTTC.

The chain joins TRBV28 to TRBJ2-7, with a tentative D call TRBD1 (6 bases). In germline, CDR1 is MDHEN, CDR2 SYDVKM. Trimming shortened V by 7 bases and J by 2 bases, and 18 bases separated the two germline ends. CDR3 length: 15 amino acids. The DNA of the CDR3 is TGTGCCAGCATCCTGGACAGCACGGGAACCTACGAGCAGTACTTC. It encodes CASILDSTGTYEQYF.

The chain recombines TRBV19 with TRBJ2-3; D is possibly TRBD2 (6 bases). In germline, CDR1 is LNHDA, CDR2 SQIVND (reference sequence). The CDR3 length is 14 residues. With 9 bases removed from V and 3 bases from J, the gap between germline ends came to 16 bases. CDR3 sequence: CASGSIKVTDTQYF. The CDR3 nucleotides are TGTGCCAGCGGGAGCATCAAGGTAACAGATACGCAGTATTTT.

This clone has a count of ten or more. The chain links TRBV12-5 to TRBJ2-7, with TRBD1 matching 8 bases. The V segment lost 5 bases and the J segment 4 bases; nucleotides outside the gene matches: 10. Germline CDR1 and CDR2: LGHNT and FRNRAP. The CDR3 is 15 residues long. For the CDR3, the DNA is TGTGCTAGTGGTCGGGTTCGGGACAGGTTTTACGAGCAGTACTTC. Its protein product is CASGRVRDRFYEQYF.

The rearrangement uses TRBV5-1 and TRBJ2-1; TRBD2 might be the D (5 bases). The CDR3 extends over 16 amino acids. Per germline, CDR1 SGHRS and CDR2 YFSETQ. The V gene lost 5 bases and the J gene lost 0 bases, with 15 bases spanning the gap. The CDR3 DNA follows: TGCGCCAGCAGTGGTGACCCGGGGAGCTCCTACAATGAGCAGTTCTTC. Translation: CASSGDPGSSYNEQFF.

The CDR3, as DNA: TGTGCCAGCAGAGGGACAGGGGGTGCGTCTGGGGCCAACGTCCTGACTTTC. This gives the protein CASRGTGGASGANVLTF. This chain uses TRBV7-8 with TRBJ2-6, with TRBD1 identical over 11 bases. Germline assignment: CDR1 SGHVS and CDR2 FQNEAQ. CDR3 length: 17 residues. The junction had 5 bases not matched to a gene; V was cut back by 6 bases and J by 1 base.

This chain uses TRBV6-2 or TRBV6-3 with TRBJ2-7; unclear D gene. Germline V gene lookup returns CDR1 MNHEY and CDR2 SVGEGT. Between the trimmed V and J ends, which lost 2 bases and 3 bases, there was a span of 11 bases. There are 14 residues in the CDR3. The CDR3 DNA follows: TGTGCCAGCAGTTACACAGTCCCCTTCTACGAGCAGTACTTC. Translated: CASSYTVPFYEQYF.

The genes are TRBV19 and TRBJ1-6, with TRBD1 matching over 9 bases. The CDR3 spans 12 residues. The germline CDR1 and CDR2 sequences are LNHDA and SQIVND (reference sequence). Losses at the gene ends were 10 bases for V and 7 bases for J; bases not matched to a gene: 2. The DNA of the CDR3 is TGTGCCACCGGGACAGGGAATTCACCCCTCCACTTT. Translated: CATGTGNSPLHF.

The V gene is TRBV3-1 (or the pseudogene TRBV3-2), the J gene TRBJ1-1; possibly TRBD1 for D (5 bases). Germline CDR1 and CDR2: LGHDT and YNNKEL (reference sequence). The CDR3 is made up of 18 amino acids. V was shortened by 0 bases and J by 1 base, with 18 bases between the two germline ends. The CDR3 here is CASSQDPGIFGRNTEAFF. The CDR3 DNA reads as TGTGCCAGCAGCCAAGACCCAGGGATATTTGGCCGGAACACTGAAGCTTTCTTT.

The chain has TRBV9 and TRBJ1-2, with a weak D call TRBD1 (6 bases). Trimming pared 3 bases from V and 5 bases from J, leaving 8 bases between. CDR1 and CDR2 (germline): SGDLS, YYNGEE. The CDR3 has 12 amino acids. The CDR3 reads CASSEGQYGYTF. The CDR3 DNA is TGTGCCAGCAGCGAAGGACAGTATGGCTACACCTTC.

The V call is TRBV18, the J call TRBJ1-6; D perhaps matches TRBD1 (6 bases). This CDR3 has 15 amino acids. V lost 2 bases and J 10 bases, leaving 15 bases between the germline ends. The germline V gene encodes CDR1 KGHSH and CDR2 LQKENI. DNA for the CDR3: TGTGCCAGCTCACCAAGTCAGGGGAGCGGCTCACCCCTCCACTTT. Protein sequence: CASSPSQGSGSPLHF.